The 3 T cell receptor beta chains presented below share a single source sample, sequenced in a study of blood T cell repertoires in COVID-19. Here immunoSEQ multiplex PCR was the method, and the copy in TCRdb shows in-frame clones only, minus some. The data hold under 250,000 clones, with approximately 81% observed a single time. Source material: peripheral blood. All receptors derive from a woman of 80 years or more with acute or convalescent COVID-19.

CDR3 nucleotide sequence: TGTGCCATCAGTTCCGCCCGGGGTCAATCTAGGGGGGGCTACACCTTC. It translates to CAISSARGQSRGGYTF. The chain recombines TRBV10-3 with TRBJ1-2, with a possible D match to TRBD1 (6 bases). Germline CDR1 reads ENHRY; CDR2 reads SYGVKD. This CDR3 contains 16 residues. Trimming pared 5 bases from V and 8 bases from J, leaving 24 bases between.

This clone was detected a few times. The chain has TRBV6-4 and TRBJ1-6; D may be TRBD1 (6 bases). The germline V gene has CDR1 MRHNA and CDR2 SNTAGT. V was shortened by 4 bases and J by 6 bases, with 16 bases between the two germline ends. The CDR3 extends over 16 amino acids. CDR3: CASSAGGATTNSPLHF. The CDR3 DNA sequence: TGTGCCAGCAGTGCGGGGGGCGCCACCACTAATTCACCCCTCCACTTT.

V and J are TRBV18 and TRBJ1-3; D gene ambiguous. The CDR3 sequence is 14 residues long. Looked up from germline, CDR1 is KGHSH and CDR2 is LQKENI. Trimming cost V 3 bases and J 0 bases, with 6 bases left between them. The CDR3 region has the DNA TGTGCCAGCTCACCGTCCATCTCTGGAAACACCATATATTTT. This encodes CASSPSISGNTIYF.